The rows below give T cell receptor beta chains drawn from one sample of a study of OX40 agonist ivuxolimab in advanced cancers. Data came from immunoSEQ multiplex PCR; TCRdb stores just in-frame clones and leaves some out. The profile shows fewer than 40,000 clones, around four fifths of them singletons. The sequencing used CD4+ or CD8+ T cells sorted from blood, collected in a trial of the OX40 agonist ivuxolimab. These receptors came from an adult with an advanced solid tumor such as melanoma, head and neck, liver or kidney cancer. The CDR3 runs from the conserved cysteine through the conserved F or W. A D gene is named only where the DNA matches it firmly. The size field is filled for only some rows; it gives once, few, many or a size class.

j_call clone_size v_call d_call cdr3_nt cdr3_aa
TRBJ2-7 NA TRBV28 TRBD1 TGTGCCAGCAGTTTCCACCCTCGGACAGGGAGCTCCTACGAGCAGTACTTC CASSFHPRTGSSYEQYF
TRBJ2-1 NA TRBV2 NA TGTGCCAGCAGTGAAGAATTTGAGGGGCCCTACAATGAGCAGTTCTTC CASSEEFEGPYNEQFF
TRBJ1-6 NA TRBV7-6 NA TGTGCCAGCAGCTCCCGGACCGATAATTCACCCCTCCACTTT CASSSRTDNSPLHF
TRBJ2-1 NA TRBV7-6 NA TGTGCCAGCAGCTTGGGGGTCCCTCCCTACAATGAGCAGTTCTTC CASSLGVPPYNEQFF
TRBJ2-1 once TRBV6-5 TRBD2 TGTGCCAGCAGTTACTCTGGCGCGGGAGGGCGGAATGAGCAGTTCTTC CASSYSGAGGRNEQFF
TRBJ2-7 medium-sized TRBV30 TRBD2 TGTGCCTGGAGTGGAGTAGCGGGAGGGCCAGGATTGAGGGAGCAGTACTTC CAWSGVAGGPGLREQYF
TRBJ2-4 NA TRBV5-6 NA TGTGCCAGGGGACGTCTTCTAGCCAAAAACATTCAGTACTTC CARGRLLAKNIQYF
TRBJ1-2 NA TRBV5-1 NA TGCGCCAGCAGCTTGGTCTCTGGGTCCAGGCAGATCTATGGCTACACCTTC CASSLVSGSRQIYGYTF
TRBJ1-2 once TRBV10-3 NA TGTGCCATCAGTGAGTTTCCGGCCCGAGGTGGCTACACCTTC CAISEFPARGGYTF
TRBJ1-5 NA TRBV10-2 NA TGCGCCAGCAGTGAGCAGGGAGGTCAGCCCCAGCATTTT CASSEQGGQPQHF
TRBJ1-1 NA TRBV28 NA TGTGCCAGCAGTTTGGGAGGGGGAAACACTGAAGCTTTCTTT CASSLGGGNTEAFF
TRBJ2-3 NA TRBV9 TRBD2 TGTGCCAGCAGCGTAAGCGGGGGCGGGAAAGATACGCAGTATTTT CASSVSGGGKDTQYF
TRBJ2-1 NA TRBV6-5 TRBD2 TGTGCCAGCAGTTACTCTGGCGCGGGAGGGCGAAATGAGCAGTTCTTC CASSYSGAGGRNEQFF
TRBJ2-2 NA TRBV5-1 TRBD1 TGCGCCAGCAGCAAGACACAGGGGGCACCCGGGGAGCTGTTTTTT CASSKTQGAPGELFF
TRBJ2-7 NA TRBV28 TRBD2 TGTGCCAGCAGTCGGGGGGGGGAGCAGTACTTC CASSRGGEQYF
TRBJ2-7 NA TRBV7-9 NA TGTGCCAGCAGCCCCGACAAGCGCTACGAGCAGTACTTC CASSPDKRYEQYF
TRBJ1-5 few TRBV30 TRBD1 TGTGCCTGGAGTGTGGGGACAGGGCCTATGCAGCCCCAGCATTTT CAWSVGTGPMQPQHF
TRBJ1-5 few TRBV4-1 NA TGCGCCAGCAGCCGGGACGTGAGGGGTCAGCCCCAGCATTTT CASSRDVRGQPQHF
TRBJ2-7 few TRBV15 TRBD1 TGTGCCACCAGTACTGGACAGGGGGAATCCTACGAGCAGTACTTC CATSTGQGESYEQYF
TRBJ2-3 NA TRBV12-5 NA TGTGCTAGTGGTTCGACTACCCTGGCGGGTGTTAGAGCAGATACGCAGTATTTT CASGSTTLAGVRADTQYF
TRBJ1-4 NA TRBV4-1 NA TGCGCCAGCAGCCAACCAGGTACAACTAATGAAAAACTGTTTTTT CASSQPGTTNEKLFF
TRBJ2-5 few TRBV4-2 TRBD2 TGTGCCAGCAGCCAAGAAACGTCTGGGCTAGCGGGGGGCCGGGGGGAGACCCAGTACTTC CASSQETSGLAGGRGETQYF
TRBJ2-7 NA TRBV27 TRBD2 TGTGCCAGCAGTTCCTCCCCCGGGACTAGCGGCTACGAGCAGTACTTC CASSSSPGTSGYEQYF
TRBJ2-2 NA TRBV7-9 NA TGTGCCAGCAGCCCCCTTATGGACGGGGAGCTGTTTTTT CASSPLMDGELFF
TRBJ2-1 once TRBV5-1 NA TGTGCCAGCACGACAATAGCTAATGAGCAGTTCTTC CASTTIANEQFF
TRBJ2-1 NA TRBV4-2 TRBD1 TGTGCCAGCAGCCGGGGACACCGGGACAGTAATTTGAATGAGCAGTTCTTC CASSRGHRDSNLNEQFF